Included here is one T cell receptor beta chain sequence, with context. In the original analysis: Cell counts per sample came from amplifying reference gene primers. This table comes from immunoSEQ multiplex PCR, and its TCRdb copy is limited to in-frame clones, with some not included. Clone size and V and J calls were adopted from that table, with D and trimming inferred from the DNA. The data contain 200,000 to 250,000 clones, 80% of them singletons. The data are from a study of blood T cell repertoires in COVID-19. V trimming: 3 bases; J trimming: 5 bases; junction bases outside the gene matches: 9. The CDR3 has 15 residues. The germline V gene has CDR1 MNHNS and CDR2 SASEGT. Participants had their cohort set by participant-reported clinical history.

The source of this sequence is a young man with acute COVID-19. The V call is TRBV6-1, the J call TRBJ1-2; 7 nucleotides align to TRBD1. The source material was PBMCs or T cells enriched from blood (not recorded which). The CDR3 is CASSDWAGGVYGYTF. The CDR3 region has the DNA TGTGCCAGCAGTGATTGGGCAGGGGGAGTTTATGGCTACACCTTC.